The clone carrying this T cell receptor (beta chain) was counted at least ten times. The antigen remains undetermined. The data are from a study of blood T cells in healthy people across ages. Across the study: About one barcoded beta molecule per two T cells came from capture by template switching. Study conclusions and caveats: The long-lived group displayed more naive CD4+ cells, plus higher diversity, than the aged donors did. Donor CMV status, an unknown factor, possibly confounded changes in expanded clonotypes.

The CDR3 has 11 residues. The germline CDR1 and CDR2 sequences are DFQATT and SNEGSKA (reference sequence). Deletions cut 5 bases from V and 4 bases from J, with 8 bases between. The second PCR ran roughly 6 to 11 cycles with a sample-barcoded 5' primer and J-beta primers. Each cDNA molecule was tagged by a template-switch adaptor that had 12 random nucleotides. TCRdb ran MiXCR on the 5' RACE reads and lists one entry per CDR3 protein. The repertoire holds some 1.5 million distinct CDR3 sequences, 28% seen once, with about 7.7% in the top ten. This receptor was identified in a woman in her 30s in good health. The sample comprised blood. V gene TRBV20-1 combines with J gene TRBJ1-2; D unresolved. For the CDR3, the DNA is TGCAGTGCTCCTGGGCCCTATGGCTACACCTTC. Protein: CSAPGPYGYTF.